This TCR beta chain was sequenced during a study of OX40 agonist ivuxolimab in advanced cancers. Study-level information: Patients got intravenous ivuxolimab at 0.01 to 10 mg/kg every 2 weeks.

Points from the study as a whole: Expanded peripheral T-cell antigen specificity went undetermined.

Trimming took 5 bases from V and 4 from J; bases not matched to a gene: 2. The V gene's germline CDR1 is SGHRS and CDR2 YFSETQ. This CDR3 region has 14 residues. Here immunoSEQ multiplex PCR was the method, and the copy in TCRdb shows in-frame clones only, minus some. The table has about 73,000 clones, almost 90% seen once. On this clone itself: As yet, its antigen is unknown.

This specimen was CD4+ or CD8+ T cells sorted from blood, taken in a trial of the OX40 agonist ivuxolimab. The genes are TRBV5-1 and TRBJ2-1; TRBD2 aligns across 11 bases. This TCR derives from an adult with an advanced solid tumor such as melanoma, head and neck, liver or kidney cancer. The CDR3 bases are TGCGCCAGCAGGATAGCGGGGGGGTACAATGAGCAGTTCTTC. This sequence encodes CASRIAGGYNEQFF.